This TCR beta chain was documented in a study of CD8 T cells in Susac syndrome. RNA totalling roughly 0.45 to 1 ug underwent reverse transcription with random hexamers. From the immunoSEQ multiplex PCR reads, TCRdb called clonotypes with MiXCR, one entry per CDR3 protein. The top ten clones hold 0.11% of a sample with around 71,000 distinct CDR3 sequences, roughly 95% of them seen once. Regarding this clonotype: What it binds is unknown.

The CDR3 totals 12 residues. The germline V gene encodes CDR1 MNHEY and CDR2 SVGEGT. The junction had 8 bases not matched to a gene; V was cut back by 6 bases and J by 14 bases. TCR beta from blood CD8+ and CD4+ T cells was sequenced. The multiple sclerosis control cohort comprised treatment-naive individuals presenting with stable or active relapsing-remitting disease. Through negative isolation, CD4+ and CD8+ T cells were obtained, while TEMRA cells were enriched using FACS. Study-level results: By the study's own acknowledgment, its TCR sequencing and HLA analysis included relatively few individuals.

The clonotype was recovered from a human donor with multiple sclerosis. The material sequenced was CD4+ T cells from PBMCs. This chain connects TRBV6-2 or TRBV6-3 to TRBJ2-3, with 10 bases identical to TRBD2. The DNA of the CDR3 is TGTGCCAGCAGGGCTAGCGGGAGAACTTGGTATTTT. Translating gives CASRASGRTWYF.